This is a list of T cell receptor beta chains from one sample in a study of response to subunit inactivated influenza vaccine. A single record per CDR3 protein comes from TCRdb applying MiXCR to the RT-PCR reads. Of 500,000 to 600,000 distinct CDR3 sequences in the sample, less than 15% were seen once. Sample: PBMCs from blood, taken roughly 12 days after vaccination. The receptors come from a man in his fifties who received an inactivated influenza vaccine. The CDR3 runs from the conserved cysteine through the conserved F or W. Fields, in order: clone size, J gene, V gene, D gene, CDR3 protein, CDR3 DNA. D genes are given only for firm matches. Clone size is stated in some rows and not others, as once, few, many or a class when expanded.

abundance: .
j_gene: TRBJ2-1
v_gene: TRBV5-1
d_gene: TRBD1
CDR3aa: CASTIQGEYNEQFF
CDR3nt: TGCGCCAGCACCATACAGGGGGAATACAATGAGCAGTTCTTC

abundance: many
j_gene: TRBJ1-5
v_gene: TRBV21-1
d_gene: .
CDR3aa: CASSGVGAISFPPQPQHF
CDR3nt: TGTGCCAGCAGCGGGGTTGGGGCGATTTCTTTTCCCCCCCAGCCCCAGCATTTT

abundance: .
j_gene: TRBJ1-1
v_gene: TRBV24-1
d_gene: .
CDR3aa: CATRDPMNTEAFF
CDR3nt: TGTGCCACCAGGGACCCCATGAACACTGAAGCTTTCTTT

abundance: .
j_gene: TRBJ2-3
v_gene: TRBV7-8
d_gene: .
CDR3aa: CASSHFLASEADTQYF
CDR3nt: TGTGCCAGCAGCCACTTTCTGGCCTCCGAGGCAGATACGCAGTATTTT

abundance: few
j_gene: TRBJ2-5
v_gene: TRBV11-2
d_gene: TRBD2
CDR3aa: CASSLDLAGQRYF
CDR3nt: TGTGCCAGCAGCTTGGACCTAGCGGGCCAACGGTACTTC

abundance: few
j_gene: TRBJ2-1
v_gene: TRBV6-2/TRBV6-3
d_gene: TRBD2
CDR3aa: CASSYAGLAGGARSNEQFF
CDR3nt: TGTGCCAGCAGTTACGCGGGACTAGCGGGGGGCGCGCGGAGCAATGAGCAGTTCTTC

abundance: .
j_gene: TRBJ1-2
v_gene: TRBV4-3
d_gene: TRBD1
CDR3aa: CASSQVRDSYYGYTF
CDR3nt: TGCGCCAGCAGCCAAGTGAGGGACAGCTACTATGGCTACACCTTC

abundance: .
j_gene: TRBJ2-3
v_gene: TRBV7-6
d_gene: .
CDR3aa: CASSTAYTDTQYF
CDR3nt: TGTGCCAGCAGCACCGCATACACAGATACGCAGTATTTT

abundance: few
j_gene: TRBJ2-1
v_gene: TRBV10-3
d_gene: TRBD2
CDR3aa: CAISESPGLAVSEQFF
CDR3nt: TGTGCCATCAGTGAGTCTCCGGGACTAGCGGTGTCTGAGCAGTTCTTC

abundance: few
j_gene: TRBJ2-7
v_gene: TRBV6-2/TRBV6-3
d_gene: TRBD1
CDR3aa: CASSFPGTGLYEQYF
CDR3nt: TGTGCCAGCAGTTTCCCCGGGACAGGGTTGTACGAGCAGTACTTC

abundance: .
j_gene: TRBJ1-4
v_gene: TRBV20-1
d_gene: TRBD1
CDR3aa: CSARTGGNEKLFF
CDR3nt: TGCAGTGCCAGGACAGGGGGGAATGAAAAACTGTTTTTT

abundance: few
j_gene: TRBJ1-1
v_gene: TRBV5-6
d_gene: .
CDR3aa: CASFGYTNTEAFF
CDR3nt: TGTGCCAGCTTTGGTTACACCAACACTGAAGCTTTCTTT

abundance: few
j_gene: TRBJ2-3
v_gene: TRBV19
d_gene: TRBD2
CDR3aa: CASKMGLPYEDTQYF
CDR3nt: TGTGCCAGTAAAATGGGACTACCCTACGAGGATACGCAGTATTTT

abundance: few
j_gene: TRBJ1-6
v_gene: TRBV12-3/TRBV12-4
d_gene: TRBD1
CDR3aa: CASRDNTGTGLNSPLHF
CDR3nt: TGTGCCAGCAGAGACAACACAGGGACAGGCCTAAATTCACCCCTCCACTTT

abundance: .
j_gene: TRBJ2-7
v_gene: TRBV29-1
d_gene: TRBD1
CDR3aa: CSVYPTGERDEQYF
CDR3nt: TGCAGCGTCTACCCGACAGGGGAAAGGGACGAGCAGTACTTC

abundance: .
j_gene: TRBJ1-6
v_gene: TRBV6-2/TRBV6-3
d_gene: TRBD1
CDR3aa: CASSYSTGGSPLHF
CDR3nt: TGTGCCAGCAGTTACTCCACAGGGGGTTCACCCCTCCACTTT

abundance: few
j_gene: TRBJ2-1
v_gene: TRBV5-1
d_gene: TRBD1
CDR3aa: CASSRQGQDNEQFF
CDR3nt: TGCGCCAGCAGCAGGCAGGGACAGGACAATGAGCAGTTCTTC

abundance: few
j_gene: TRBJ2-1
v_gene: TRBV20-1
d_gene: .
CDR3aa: CSALGPNEQFF
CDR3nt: TGCAGTGCACTGGGCCCCAATGAGCAGTTCTTC

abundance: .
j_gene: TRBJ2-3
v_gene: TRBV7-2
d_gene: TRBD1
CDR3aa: CASSSDRATQYF
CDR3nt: TGTGCCAGCAGCTCCGACAGGGCTACGCAGTATTTT

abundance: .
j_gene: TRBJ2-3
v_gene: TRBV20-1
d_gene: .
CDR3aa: CSARVAVHATDTQYF
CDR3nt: TGCAGTGCTAGAGTAGCGGTCCACGCCACAGATACGCAGTATTTT

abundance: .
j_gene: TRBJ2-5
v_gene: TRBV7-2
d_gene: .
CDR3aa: CASSLGSSGAETQYF
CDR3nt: TGTGCCAGCAGCTTAGGGTCTTCAGGGGCAGAGACCCAGTACTTC

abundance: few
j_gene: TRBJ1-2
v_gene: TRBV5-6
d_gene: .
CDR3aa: CASSGLARRSRGYTF
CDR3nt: TGTGCCAGCAGCGGGCTAGCCCGGAGAAGCCGTGGCTACACCTTC

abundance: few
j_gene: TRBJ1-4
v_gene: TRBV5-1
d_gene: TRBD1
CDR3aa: CASSLGTRQGTTYEKLFF
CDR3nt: TGCGCCAGCAGCTTGGGGACTCGACAGGGGACAACCTATGAAAAACTGTTTTTT

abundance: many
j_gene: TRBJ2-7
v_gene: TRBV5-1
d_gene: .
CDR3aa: CASSFFEGSYEQYF
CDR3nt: TGCGCCAGCAGCTTTTTCGAGGGTTCCTACGAGCAGTACTTC

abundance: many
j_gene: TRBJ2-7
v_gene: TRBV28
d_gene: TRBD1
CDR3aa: CASSSRTGLVEQYF
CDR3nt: TGTGCCAGCAGTTCGCGGACAGGGCTGGTCGAGCAGTACTTC

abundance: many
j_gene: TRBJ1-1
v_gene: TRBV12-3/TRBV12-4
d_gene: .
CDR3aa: CASSRQVSTEAFF
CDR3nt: TGTGCCAGCAGTCGACAGGTTAGCACTGAAGCTTTCTTT

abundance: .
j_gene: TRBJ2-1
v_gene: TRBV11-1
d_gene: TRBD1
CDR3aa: CASSLEGGQGPSSYNEQFF
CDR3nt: TGTGCCAGCAGCTTAGAGGGGGGACAGGGCCCTAGCTCCTACAATGAGCAGTTCTTC

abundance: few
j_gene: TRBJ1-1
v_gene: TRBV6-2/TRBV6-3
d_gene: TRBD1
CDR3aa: CASSFDRATEAFF
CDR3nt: TGTGCCAGCAGTTTCGACAGGGCCACTGAAGCTTTCTTT

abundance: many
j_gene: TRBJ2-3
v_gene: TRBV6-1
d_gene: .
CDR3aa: CASSNRADTQYF
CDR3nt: TGTGCCAGCAGTAACAGGGCAGATACGCAGTATTTT

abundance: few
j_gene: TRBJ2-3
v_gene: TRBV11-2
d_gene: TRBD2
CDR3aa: CASSPPPGLAGGLTDTQYF
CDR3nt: TGTGCCAGCAGCCCCCCTCCCGGACTAGCGGGAGGGTTAACAGATACGCAGTATTTT

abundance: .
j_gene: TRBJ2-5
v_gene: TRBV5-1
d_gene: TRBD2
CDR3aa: CASSGLLAGGGQYF
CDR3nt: TGCGCCAGCAGCGGACTTCTAGCGGGAGGGGGCCAGTACTTC